This T cell receptor beta chain comes out of a study of T-cell reconstitution after alpha-beta-depleted transplantation in children. The authors prepared the TCRbeta library with unique molecular identifiers. Each CDR3 protein gets one entry after TCRdb re-called the PCR reads with MiXCR. Of approximately 400,000 distinct CDR3 sequences listed, about 11% are singletons. This clonotype was seen ten or more times. This sequence originates from a human donor who donated a stem cell graft to a child with acute myeloid leukemia. The sample was PBMCs from the stem cell graft donor, taken from the stem cell graft.

The CDR3 region is CASSWGADTQYF. The CDR3 DNA follows: TGTGCCAGCAGCTGGGGGGCCGATACGCAGTATTTT. The chain couples TRBV7-3 to TRBJ2-3; the D gene could be TRBD1 or TRBD2 (6 bases each). Trimming left V 4 bases short and J 6 bases short, with 8 bases between. This CDR3 is 12 amino acids long. CDR1 and CDR2 from the germline V gene are SGHTA and FQGTGA.